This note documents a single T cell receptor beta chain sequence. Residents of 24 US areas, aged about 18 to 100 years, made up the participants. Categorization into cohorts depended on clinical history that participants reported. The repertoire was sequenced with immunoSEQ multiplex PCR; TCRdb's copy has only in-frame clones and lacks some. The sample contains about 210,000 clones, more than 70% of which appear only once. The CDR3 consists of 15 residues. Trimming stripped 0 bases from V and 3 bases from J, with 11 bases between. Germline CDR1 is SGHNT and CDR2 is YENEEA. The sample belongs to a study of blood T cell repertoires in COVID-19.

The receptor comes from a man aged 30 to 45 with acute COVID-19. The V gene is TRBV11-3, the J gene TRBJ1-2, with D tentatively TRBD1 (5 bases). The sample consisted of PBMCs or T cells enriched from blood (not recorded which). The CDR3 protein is CASSLDRGDYYGYTF. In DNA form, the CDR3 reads TGTGCCAGCAGCTTAGATCGGGGGGACTACTATGGCTACACCTTC. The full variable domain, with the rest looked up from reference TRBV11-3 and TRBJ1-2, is EAGVVQSPRYKIIEKKQPVAFWCNPISGHNTLYWYLQNLGQGPELLIRYENEEAVDDSQLPKDRFSAERLKGVDSTLKIQPAELGDSAVYLCASSLDRGDYYGYTFGSGTRLTVV.